What follows are 18 T cell receptor beta chains derived from one specimen sequenced in a study of OX40 agonist ivuxolimab in advanced cancers. Repertoires were generated with immunoSEQ multiplex PCR, while TCRdb's copy carries only in-frame clones and drops some. The sample has about 25,000 clones; 80% to 90% are singletons. Here the sequenced sample was CD4+ or CD8+ T cells sorted from blood, taken in a trial of the OX40 agonist ivuxolimab. These receptors were collected from an adult with an advanced solid tumor such as melanoma, head and neck, liver or kidney cancer.

The chain links TRBV6-1 to TRBJ2-4, with a weak D call TRBD2 (6 bases). Germline CDR1 MNHNS, CDR2 SASEGT. The CDR3 consists of 18 residues. V lost 1 base and J lost 0, with 16 bases in between. Here the CDR3 DNA reads TGTGCCAGCAGTGAAGATGATTGGGGGGTGCTAGCCAAAAACATTCAGTACTTC. Protein product: CASSEDDWGVLAKNIQYF.

The chain carries TRBV12-5 and TRBJ1-5; 8 nucleotides match TRBD1. Losses at the gene ends were 5 bases for V and 3 bases for J; bases not matched to a gene: 3. This CDR3 has 14 amino acids. Germline V gives CDR1 LGHNT, CDR2 FRNRAP. CDR3: CASGPGGINQPQHF. As DNA, the CDR3 is TGTGCTAGTGGTCCAGGGGGCATCAATCAGCCCCAGCATTTT.

The gene calls are TRBV28 and TRBJ2-2, with D possibly being TRBD1 (5 bases). From germline, CDR1 is MDHEN and CDR2 SYDVKM. There are 15 residues in the CDR3. The germline V and J ends were trimmed by 6 bases and 4 bases, with 15 bases remaining between them. CDR3 DNA: TGTGCCAGCAGAACGGACGGCCAGGGCACCGGGGAGCTGTTTTTT. It encodes CASRTDGQGTGELFF.

This clone is medium-sized. J is TRBJ1-6 and V is TRBV7-9; D call uncertain. Trimming cost V 8 bases and J 13 bases, with 24 bases left between them. CDR3 length: 15 amino acids. The germline V gene encodes CDR1 SEHNR and CDR2 FQNEAQ (reference sequence). Here the CDR3 reads CASAPWVGRRSPLHF. DNA for the CDR3: TGTGCCAGCGCGCCGTGGGTGGGCAGGCGGTCCCCCCTCCACTTT.

This clone appeared a few times. The J gene is TRBJ1-1, the V gene TRBV30; D ambiguous. The V and J ends lost 2 bases and 4 bases respectively, with 5 bases between them. The germline V gene has CDR1 GTSNPN and CDR2 SVGIG (reference sequence). The CDR3 sequence is 11 residues long. DNA of the CDR3: TGTGCCTGGAGTAAGATCACTGAAGCTTTCTTT. This codes for CAWSKITEAFF.

The chain is built from TRBV19 and TRBJ2-7, with D tentatively TRBD2 (6 bases). The CDR3 sequence is 14 residues long. Trimming took 10 bases from V and 2 from J, leaving 18 bases between them. Germline V lookup: CDR1 LNHDA, CDR2 SQIVND (reference sequence). Written as DNA, the CDR3 is TGTGCCACCGGGGGAGCAGCGGGCGCCTACGAGCAGTACTTC. Translation gives CATGGAAGAYEQYF.

This chain connects TRBV14 to TRBJ2-1, with 8 bases that match TRBD1. Trimming cost V 0 bases and J 5 bases; bases outside gene matches: 3. The CDR3 is 15 amino acids. Germline V CDR1 and CDR2: SGHDN, FVKESK. CDR3 in amino acids: CASSQDTTGDNEQFF. CDR3 coding DNA: TGTGCCAGCAGCCAAGACACGACAGGGGACAATGAGCAGTTCTTC.

This chain uses TRBV10-2 with TRBJ1-1; the match to TRBD1 covers 7 bases. Trimming took 7 bases from V and 4 from J; bases not matched to a gene: 3. CDR1 and CDR2 (germline): WSHSY, SAAADI. The CDR3 extends over 12 amino acids. CDR3 loop: CASTTGATEAFF. CDR3 nucleotide sequence: TGCGCCAGCACTACAGGGGCCACTGAAGCTTTCTTT.

The chain uses TRBV7-9 and TRBJ1-1, with a tentative D call TRBD1 (5 bases). CDR1 is SEHNR, CDR2 FQNEAQ, per germline (reference sequence). V was clipped by 3 bases and J by 4 bases, with 12 bases between them. CDR3 length equals 14 residues. As DNA, the CDR3 is TGTGCCAGCAGCTTGGGACGGGACCTCACTGAAGCTTTCTTT. Translating it yields CASSLGRDLTEAFF.

The chain couples TRBV7-2 to TRBJ2-5; the D gene is possibly TRBD2 (6 bases). With 10 bases removed from V and 7 bases from J, the gap between germline ends came to 31 bases. Germline V gene data show CDR1 as SGHTA and CDR2 as FQGNSA. CDR3 length: 17 amino acids. The CDR3 loop is CATSSVAGLLTTGTQYF. Here the CDR3 DNA reads TGTGCCACCTCCTCGGTCGCGGGGCTCTTAACCACGGGGACCCAGTACTTC. Combining the CDR3 with reference TRBV7-2 and TRBJ2-5 gives the whole variable domain GAGVSQSPSNKVTEKGKDVELRCDPISGHTALYWYRQSLGQGLEFLIYFQGNSAPDKSGLPSDRFSAERTGGSVSTLTIQRTQQEDSAVYLCATSSVAGLLTTGTQYFGPGTRLLVL.

This clone was found once. V usage is TRBV27 and J usage is TRBJ2-7, with 7 bases lining up with TRBD1. CDR3 size: 13 residues. Germline loops: CDR1 MNHEY, CDR2 SMNVEV (reference sequence). After removal of 4 bases from V and 6 bases from J, the junction contained 6 bases not matched to a gene. DNA for the CDR3: TGTGCCAGCAGTTGGGGACAGTTCAGCGAGCAGTACTTC. It codes for CASSWGQFSEQYF.

This rearrangement joins TRBV11-3 to TRBJ2-1; a possible D gene is TRBD2 (5 bases). Germline values: CDR1 SGHNT, CDR2 YENEEA. V shed 4 bases and J shed 3 bases, with 10 bases lying between them. The CDR3 is 14 residues long. The DNA for the CDR3 is TGTGCCAGCAGCTCCCGACTAAACTACAATGAGCAGTTCTTC. It encodes CASSSRLNYNEQFF.

J is TRBJ2-3 and V is TRBV27; D possibly corresponds to TRBD2 (5 bases). The CDR3 contains 13 residues. V was trimmed by 2 bases and J by 5 bases, leaving 8 bases between them. CDR1 is MNHEY and CDR2 is SMNVEV in the germline V gene (reference sequence). CDR3 sequence reads: CASSLGEKDTQYF. The CDR3 DNA reads as TGTGCCAGCAGTTTAGGGGAGAAAGATACGCAGTATTTT.

The chain employs TRBV14 and TRBJ2-7; TRBD1 might be the D (6 bases). V lost 4 bases to trimming and J lost 2 bases, with 9 bases between them. Germline values: CDR1 SGHDN, CDR2 FVKESK. The CDR3 length is 13 residues. Written as DNA, the CDR3 is TGTGCCAGCAGCCCGTGGACAGCCTACGAGCAGTACTTC. Protein: CASSPWTAYEQYF.

This sequence joins TRBV30 and TRBJ1-1, with D uncertain. The V and J ends lost 4 bases and 6 bases respectively, with 15 bases between them. The CDR3 runs 13 residues. Germline V gene lookup returns CDR1 GTSNPN and CDR2 SVGIG (reference sequence). CDR3 loop: CAWIGQSGSEAFF. As DNA, the CDR3 is TGTGCCTGGATCGGCCAGTCGGGCTCTGAAGCTTTCTTT.

In this sample, this clone turned up once. This chain links TRBV15 with TRBJ2-1, with TRBD2 identical over 14 bases. V lost 6 bases, J lost 2 bases, and 9 bases stayed unmatched. CDR1 is LNHNV, CDR2 YYDKDF, per germline (reference sequence). The CDR3 length is 18 residues. CDR3 coding DNA: TGTGCCACCAGTCCGGGACTAGCGGGAGTGGGACCCTACAATGAGCAGTTCTTC. Its translation is CATSPGLAGVGPYNEQFF.

V is TRBV15 and J is TRBJ1-2, with 10 bases identical to TRBD1. Trimming took 4 bases from V and 1 from J; bases not matched to a gene: 6. The CDR3 totals 16 residues. Germline values: CDR1 LNHNV, CDR2 YYDKDF (reference sequence). The DNA for the CDR3 is TGTGCCACCAGCAAAGTTGGACAGGGGGTTAACTATGGCTACACCTTC. This translates into CATSKVGQGVNYGYTF. Based on the CDR3 plus reference TRBV15 and TRBJ1-2, the full variable domain is DAMVIQNPRYQVTQFGKPVTLSCSQTLNHNVMYWYQQKSSQAPKLLFHYYDKDFNNEADTPDNFQSRRPNTSFCFLDIRSPGLGDTAMYLCATSKVGQGVNYGYTFGSGTRLTVV.

The rearrangement joins TRBV7-9 to TRBJ2-5, with TRBD1 matching over 8 bases. This CDR3 contains 14 residues. The germline V gene has CDR1 SEHNR and CDR2 FQNEAQ (reference sequence). After removal of 6 bases from V and 1 base from J, the junction contained 4 bases not matched to a gene. CDR3 DNA: TGTGCCAGCAGGAATACAGGGGGCCAAGAGACCCAGTACTTC. Residues: CASRNTGGQETQYF.